These 3 T cell receptor beta chains were sequenced from one sample in a study of cytomegalovirus exposure and HLA in healthy donors (dated by TCRdb to about 2017). Receptor amplification or capture employed the immunoSEQ multiplex PCR assay. The multiplex PCR relied on a mix of 60 forward primers for TCR Vbeta segments and 13 reverse primers for TCR Jbeta segments. TCRdb holds this immuneACCESS table with in-frame rearrangements only. Some clones are missing; in checked studies, unresolved V genes explain under half, and the rest has no known cause. This sample lists about 200,000 clones; roughly 13% were detected once. The ten top clones hold about 8% of the sample. The sample taken for sequencing was PBMCs. Every receptor here comes from a man between 45 and 60 years old in good health and CMV-seropositive.

This chain links TRBV30 with TRBJ1-3; D is uncertain. Germline V gene sequence: CDR1 GTSNPN, CDR2 SVGIG (reference sequence). V was shortened by 2 bases and J by 8 bases, with 16 bases between the two germline ends. The CDR3 loop spans 14 amino acids. This chain's CDR3 is CAWSLGSGMDTIYF. CDR3 nucleotides: TGTGCCTGGAGTCTGGGTTCGGGGATGGACACCATATATTTT.

This clone was seen a handful of times. This chain connects TRBV28 to TRBJ1-4; no clear D gene. Germline V gene sequence: CDR1 MDHEN, CDR2 SYDVKM. V was shortened by 5 bases and J by 8 bases, with 9 bases between the two germline ends. The CDR3 sequence is 12 residues long. For the CDR3, the DNA is TGTGCCAGCAGTCCAGAAACGGAAAAACTGTTTTTT. Residues: CASSPETEKLFF.

This clone has just one count. V and J are TRBV2 and TRBJ2-3; TRBD2 aligns across 7 bases. Trimming took 4 bases from V and 2 from J; bases not matched to a gene: 9. This CDR3 has 16 amino acids. CDR1 is SNHLY and CDR2 is FYNNEI in the germline V gene. CDR3 in DNA: TGTGCCAGCAGTGCAAGGGGAGCGGGGACCACAGATACGCAGTATTTT. It is translated as CASSARGAGTTDTQYF.